Listed below are T cell receptor beta chains from one sample, sequenced in a study of T cell changes during pregnancy in multiple sclerosis. Clones were read by immunoSEQ multiplex PCR, and TCRdb kept only the in-frame ones, dropping some. Of fewer than 35,000 clones in the sample, 90% were seen once. The material sequenced was CD8+ T cells from peripheral blood mononuclear cells, taken in the second trimester of pregnancy. The receptor source for this set is a female donor with multiple sclerosis, enrolled in a pregnancy study. Both conserved end residues are part of each CDR3. The order of the fields is V gene, J gene, D gene, CDR3 DNA, CDR3 protein. D genes are given only for firm matches.

V: TRBV15
J: TRBJ1-1
D: .
DNA: TGTGCCACCAGCAGTGGCAGGGTGCCGACCTTTGAAGCTTTCTTT
CDR3: CATSSGRVPTFEAFF

V: TRBV13
J: TRBJ2-7
D: TRBD2
DNA: TGTGCCAGCAGCCCGGGAGGGGCGGGAGTCCCCGAGCAGTACTTC
CDR3: CASSPGGAGVPEQYF

V: TRBV10-3
J: TRBJ2-1
D: TRBD2
DNA: TGTGCCATCAGAGGCAGCGGGAGGCCCTACAATGAGCAGTTCTTC
CDR3: CAIRGSGRPYNEQFF

V: TRBV13
J: TRBJ1-1
D: .
DNA: TGTGCCAGCAAAGGGAGGGACGCTGAAGCTTTCTTT
CDR3: CASKGRDAEAFF

V: TRBV27
J: TRBJ2-7
D: TRBD2
DNA: TGTGCCAGCAGTTCTGAACCGGGACTAGCTTACTACGAGCAGTACTTC
CDR3: CASSSEPGLAYYEQYF

V: TRBV9
J: TRBJ1-5
D: .
DNA: TGTGCCAGCAGCGTGTCAGGGGATAGCAATCAGCCCCAGCATTTT
CDR3: CASSVSGDSNQPQHF

V: TRBV18
J: TRBJ2-7
D: TRBD2
DNA: TGTGCCAGCTCACCGGCGGGAGGGCCCATCGAGCAGTACTTC
CDR3: CASSPAGGPIEQYF

V: TRBV5-1
J: TRBJ2-1
D: .
DNA: TGCGCCAGCAGCGGCGGGGTACGTGAGCAGTTCTTC
CDR3: CASSGGVREQFF

V: TRBV9
J: TRBJ1-1
D: TRBD1
DNA: TGTGCCAGCAGCACCGGGACAGGGGTGAGCACTGAAGCTTTCTTT
CDR3: CASSTGTGVSTEAFF

V: TRBV19
J: TRBJ2-5
D: TRBD2
DNA: TGTGCCAGTGGCCCTCCTTGGGGGGGACTAACCGACCAAGAGACCCAGTACTTC
CDR3: CASGPPWGGLTDQETQYF

V: TRBV5-1
J: TRBJ1-1
D: TRBD1
DNA: TGCGCCAGCAGCGAGGGGACAGGGAACACTGAAGCTTTCTTT
CDR3: CASSEGTGNTEAFF

V: TRBV27
J: TRBJ2-3
D: TRBD1
DNA: TGTGCCAGCAGTTTTCAGGGGGCGCCGGCAGATACGCAGTATTTT
CDR3: CASSFQGAPADTQYF

V: TRBV13
J: TRBJ1-2
D: .
DNA: TGTGCCAGCAGCTTGACAGCTAACTATGGCTACACCTTC
CDR3: CASSLTANYGYTF

V: TRBV27
J: TRBJ2-3
D: .
DNA: TGTGCCAGCGGGGCGTCAGATACGCAGTATTTT
CDR3: CASGASDTQYF

V: TRBV7-2
J: TRBJ1-5
D: .
DNA: TGTGCCAGCAGCTTAGGCGGCACCAATCAGCCCCAGCATTTT
CDR3: CASSLGGTNQPQHF

V: TRBV5-4
J: TRBJ2-7
D: .
DNA: TGTGCCAGCAGCAGCAGGGACACCTACGAGCAGTACTTC
CDR3: CASSSRDTYEQYF